Shown below are 29 T cell receptor beta chains from a single sample sequenced in a study of tumor-infiltrating lymphocytes in oesophageal squamous cell carcinoma. TCRdb independently ran MiXCR on the PCR reads; one entry per CDR3 protein. The sample yields about 10,000 distinct CDR3 sequences, around 50% seen once. Sequenced sample: esophageal tumor tissue. These receptors all stem from a male donor with esophageal squamous cell carcinoma.

This clonotype is labeled medium-sized. The genes are TRBV11-2 and TRBJ2-5, with unresolved D. Between the trimmed V and J ends, which lost 4 bases and 9 bases, there was a span of 9 bases. The CDR3 spans 11 residues. Germline V gene lookup returns CDR1 SGHAT and CDR2 FQNNGV. The CDR3 spells CASSSGFSQYF. CDR3 in DNA: TGTGCCAGCAGCTCCGGTTTTTCCCAGTACTTC.

The genes are TRBV7-4 and TRBJ2-4, with 12 nucleotides matching TRBD1. The germline V gene has CDR1 SGHVT and CDR2 SQSDAQ. After removal of 3 bases from V and 7 bases from J, the junction contained 7 bases not matched to a gene. This CDR3 spans 16 amino acids. Here the CDR3 DNA reads TGTGCCAGCAGCTTTGTTGGGACAGGGGGCGATAACATTCAGTACTTC. It specifies CASSFVGTGGDNIQYF.

The chain is built from TRBV7-9 and TRBJ2-1; 12 nucleotides align to TRBD1. CDR3 size: 16 residues. Germline assignment: CDR1 SEHNR and CDR2 FQNEAQ (reference sequence). V lost 6 bases and J lost 7; bases outside the gene matches: 10. The CDR3 DNA follows: TGTGCCAGCAGGGGACAGGGGGCGCGGGAGGGGAATGAGCAGTTCTTC. Its translation is CASRGQGAREGNEQFF.

The CDR3 DNA reads as TGTGCCAGCAGTCTTACCTACGGGACAGGGTTTCCTACCGAGCAGTACTTC. Its protein product is CASSLTYGTGFPTEQYF. The rearrangement joins TRBV12-3 or TRBV12-4 to TRBJ2-7, with TRBD1 identical over 9 bases. The CDR3 extends over 17 amino acids. Trimming at V came to 5 bases and at J to 6 bases, leaving 17 bases not matched to a gene.

The chain recombines TRBV21-1 with TRBJ2-5; the table calls TRBD2, which could not be checked here. TRBV21-1 represents a pseudogene. There are 15 residues in the CDR3. CDR3 residues: CASSTTLKDLNEQYF. The CDR3 bases are TGTGCCAGCAGCACGACCCTCAAGGACCTCAATGAGCAGTACTTC.

The chain combines TRBV7-6 with TRBJ2-5, with unresolved D. The assigned J gene may be wrong: the sequence end matches TRBJ2-1 better. This CDR3 is built from 13 residues. Germline V gene sequence: CDR1 SGHVS, CDR2 FNYEAQ. The CDR3, as DNA: TGTGCCAGCAGCTTCCAGGCCTACAATGAGCAGTTCTTC. It encodes CASSFQAYNEQFF.

This clonotype was seen ten or more times. The V and J genes are TRBV19 and TRBJ2-1; a possible D gene is TRBD1 (6 bases). Germline loops: CDR1 LNHDA, CDR2 SQIVND (reference sequence). CDR3 length: 13 residues. Trimming stripped 1 base from V and 7 bases from J, with 8 bases between. For the CDR3, the DNA is TGTGCCAGTAGTATAGCCAGGGGTAATGAGCAGTTCTTC. Amino acid sequence: CASSIARGNEQFF.

This sequence joins TRBV7-9 and TRBJ2-2; D uncertain. Germline CDR1 and CDR2: SEHNR and FQNEAQ (reference sequence). Trimming cost V 1 base and J 3 bases, with 12 bases left between them. The CDR3 has 16 amino acids. The CDR3 DNA reads TGTGCCAGCAGCTTAGATGGGCTAGTTGACACCGGGGAGCTGTTTTTT. This gives the protein CASSLDGLVDTGELFF.

This clonotype was picked up many times. The chain is built from TRBV6-6 and TRBJ2-1, with 7 bases aligning to TRBD2. The germline gives CDR1 MNHNY, CDR2 SVGAGI (reference sequence). The junction had 9 bases not matched to a gene; V was cut back by 2 bases and J by 2 bases. The CDR3 extends over 17 amino acids. The CDR3 DNA follows: TGTGCCAGCAGTTACGATAGATTAGGACTAGCCTACAATGAGCAGTTCTTC. Its protein is CASSYDRLGLAYNEQFF.

This chain links TRBV7-2 with TRBJ2-7; 7 bases match TRBD2. Near its end, the DNA agrees better with TRBJ2-1, so the J call may be wrong. This CDR3 is built from 16 residues. Per the germline V gene, CDR1 is SGHTA and CDR2 is FQGNSA. CDR3 in DNA: TGTGCCAGCAGAGGACCGGGACTACGCTCCTACAATGAGCAGTTCTTC. Protein: CASRGPGLRSYNEQFF.

The J gene is TRBJ1-5, the V gene TRBV4-2, with a weak D call TRBD1 (5 bases). The CDR3 spans 13 residues. Trimming took off 0 bases at V and 6 bases at J, with 6 bases between the two ends. From germline, CDR1 is LGHNA and CDR2 YNFKEQ. The DNA for the CDR3 is TGTGCCAGCAGCCAAGATAGGGGTCAGCCCCAGCATTTT. This translates into CASSQDRGQPQHF.

This clonotype is judged medium-sized. The chain has TRBV7-9 and TRBJ1-2, with 8 bases fitting TRBD1. Unmatched junction bases numbered 6, after V lost 1 base and J lost 5 bases. CDR3 size: 15 residues. Germline values: CDR1 SEHNR, CDR2 FQNEAQ (reference sequence). In DNA, the CDR3 is TGTGCCAGCAGCTTAGGACAGGGGCGCGAGTATGGCTACACCTTC. Its protein product is CASSLGQGREYGYTF. Together with reference TRBV7-9 and TRBJ1-2, the CDR3 gives the full variable domain: DTGVSQNPRHKITKRGQNVTFRCDPISEHNRLYWYRQTLGQGPEFLTYFQNEAQLEKSRLLSDRFSAERPKGSFSTLEIQRTEQGDSAMYLCASSLGQGREYGYTFGSGTRLTVV.

This clonotype came up many times. The chain carries TRBV24-1 and TRBJ2-1; 9 nucleotides match TRBD1. The V gene end was trimmed by 3 bases and the J gene end by 9 bases; junction bases not matched to a gene: 8. CDR1 is KGHDR, CDR2 SFDVKD, per germline. This CDR3 contains 15 residues. CDR3 sequence reads: CATSDPGQGSREQFF. The DNA for the CDR3 is TGTGCCACCAGTGATCCCGGACAGGGGAGTCGTGAGCAGTTCTTC.

This sequence joins TRBV7-2 and TRBJ2-6; D is unclear. The CDR3 is 13 residues long. CDR1 SGHTA and CDR2 FQGNSA come from the germline V gene. V lost 5 bases, J lost 3 bases, and 5 bases lay in between. In nucleotides, the CDR3 is TGTGCCAGCAGCCCAATTGGGGCCAACGTCCTGACTTTC. This encodes CASSPIGANVLTF. The full variable domain, its missing parts supplied by reference TRBV7-2 and TRBJ2-6, is GAGVSQSPSNKVTEKGKDVELRCDPISGHTALYWYRQSLGQGLEFLIYFQGNSAPDKSGLPSDRFSAERTGGSVSTLTIQRTQQEDSAVYLCASSPIGANVLTFGAGSRLTVL.

The rearrangement links TRBV11-2 to TRBJ2-1, with TRBD2 matching over 8 bases. This CDR3 contains 15 residues. Germline CDR1 reads SGHAT; CDR2 reads FQNNGV. The V gene end was trimmed by 4 bases and the J gene end by 8 bases; junction bases not matched to a gene: 10. CDR3 protein: CASSSTSGSADEQFF. DNA for the CDR3: TGTGCCAGCAGCTCTACTAGCGGTTCGGCGGATGAGCAGTTCTTC.

The gene calls are TRBV11-2 and TRBJ2-1; 12 positions agree with TRBD2. CDR1 is SGHAT and CDR2 is FQNNGV in the germline V gene. The CDR3 extends over 15 amino acids. J gave up 5 bases and V 6 bases, and 5 bases lay outside the gene matches. CDR3 nucleotide sequence: TGTGCCAGCAGGGGGACTAGCGGGCTTCACAATGAGCAGTTCTTC. Amino acid sequence: CASRGTSGLHNEQFF.

This chain joins TRBV12-3 or TRBV12-4 and TRBJ2-1, with D perhaps matching TRBD2 (5 bases). The V and J ends lost 5 bases and 0 bases respectively, with 17 bases between them. The CDR3 is 17 amino acids. DNA for the CDR3: TGTGCCAGCAGTCAACCCCAGGAAGGGAGCTCCTACAATGAGCAGTTCTTC. Amino acids: CASSQPQEGSSYNEQFF.

This clonotype was counted only a few times. The chain employs TRBV12-3 or TRBV12-4 and TRBJ2-3; D remains ambiguous. Trimming shortened V by 1 base and J by 5 bases, and 10 bases separated the two germline ends. The CDR3 loop spans 14 amino acids. DNA of the CDR3: TGTGCCAGCAGTTTAGTTGCGGTAGAAGATACGCAGTATTTT. Its translation is CASSLVAVEDTQYF.

This clonotype was seen more than once but under ten times. The chain combines TRBV7-2 with TRBJ2-5, with 8 bases matching TRBD1. Gene TRBJ2-7 matches the end of the DNA better, so the J call may be wrong. The germline V gene has CDR1 SGHTA and CDR2 FQGNSA. The CDR3 contains 14 residues. The CDR3 reads CASSWDRFSYEQYF. The CDR3 DNA sequence: TGTGCCAGCAGCTGGGACAGGTTCTCCTACGAGCAGTACTTC.

With respect to this clonotype: One end of the junction does not line up with germline, which may come from a read error. V gene TRBV11-2 combines with J gene TRBJ2-1; 7 bases match TRBD1. CDR3 size: 14 residues. Germline loops: CDR1 SGHAT, CDR2 FQNNGV. In nucleotides, the CDR3 is TGTGCCAGCAGCACGACAGGGCGCGATTCACCCCTCCACTTC. Amino acids: CASSTTGRDSPLHF.

This clonotype was observed once. This sequence joins TRBV10-2 and TRBJ2-5, with no clear D. Trimming stripped 4 bases from V and 3 bases from J, with 9 bases between. The CDR3 covers 13 residues. Germline V CDR1 and CDR2: WSHSY, SAAADI. The CDR3 protein is CASSGTTKETQYF. CDR3 nucleotides: TGCGCCAGCAGTGGGACCACTAAAGAGACCCAGTACTTC.

This clonotype was recorded many times. CDR3 sequence: CASSWFTGTNSPLHF. CDR3 DNA sequence: TGTGCCAGCAGTTGGTTCACAGGGACTAATTCACCCCTCCACTTT. This chain joins TRBV27 and TRBJ1-6; D is perhaps TRBD1 (6 bases). CDR3 length: 15 amino acids. V gave up 4 bases and J gave up 6 bases, with 13 bases separating them. Per the germline V gene, CDR1 is MNHEY and CDR2 is SMNVEV (reference sequence).

This clonotype was observed at least ten times. J is TRBJ2-1 and V is TRBV6-1, with 15 bases that match TRBD2. The CDR3 extends over 15 amino acids. Germline trimming cut 6 bases from V and 10 bases from J; bases unmatched to any gene: 7. Germline lookup yields CDR1 MNHNS and CDR2 SASEGT. CDR3 protein: CASRGTSGRFYEQFF. The CDR3 DNA follows: TGTGCCAGCAGAGGGACTAGCGGGAGGTTCTACGAGCAGTTCTTC.

This clonotype was picked up one time. V usage is TRBV7-2 and J usage is TRBJ1-5, with D maybe TRBD1 (5 bases). Trimming removed 6 bases from V and 6 bases from J, with 18 bases in between. This CDR3 has 15 residues. The germline V gene has CDR1 SGHTA and CDR2 FQGNSA. The chain's CDR3 is CASSGAPDRSQPQHF. CDR3 sequence (DNA): TGTGCCAGCAGTGGGGCACCAGATAGGAGTCAGCCCCAGCATTTT. Together with reference TRBV7-2 and TRBJ1-5, the CDR3 gives the full variable domain: GAGVSQSPSNKVTEKGKDVELRCDPISGHTALYWYRQSLGQGLEFLIYFQGNSAPDKSGLPSDRFSAERTGGSVSTLTIQRTQQEDSAVYLCASSGAPDRSQPQHFGDGTRLSIL.

This chain connects TRBV5-1 to TRBJ2-7; 10 bases align to TRBD1. Trimming cost V 4 bases and J 2 bases; bases outside gene matches: 6. CDR1 and CDR2 from the germline V gene are SGHRS and YFSETQ. The CDR3 is 15 residues long. The CDR3 is CASSIGTGATYEQYF. Here the CDR3 DNA reads TGCGCCAGCAGCATAGGGACAGGGGCAACCTACGAGCAGTACTTC.

A note on this clonotype: A read error may account for a junction end that differs from germline. The chain employs TRBV7-2 and TRBJ2-5, with TRBD1 as a possible D gene (5 bases). Germline V lookup: CDR1 SGHTA, CDR2 FQGNSA. The CDR3 is 15 amino acids. CDR3 sequence reads: CASSDTTGGNSPLHF. The CDR3, as DNA: TGTGCCAGCAGCGATACAACAGGCGGTAATTCACCCCTCCACTTC.

This clonotype was seen once. This may be a read error: a much more frequent sequence differs by one nucleotide. The chain uses TRBV12-3 or TRBV12-4 and TRBJ2-1, with 8 bases lining up with TRBD2. V gave up 6 bases and J gave up 13 bases; unmatched junction bases: 20. CDR3 length: 16 residues. CDR3 DNA sequence: TGTGCCAGCAGCGCGACTAGCGAGGGCAACCAAGAGACCCAGTTCTTC. This gives the protein CASSATSEGNQETQFF.

This sequence joins TRBV6-1 and TRBJ1-5; D is perhaps TRBD1 (5 bases). Per the germline V gene, CDR1 is MNHNS and CDR2 is SASEGT. The CDR3 covers 16 residues. Trimming cost V 7 bases and J 9 bases, with 25 bases left between them. CDR3 nucleotides: TGTGCCAGCATCCCCAAGATTGACAGCTCCCGAGGGCCCCAGCATTTT. It is translated as CASIPKIDSSRGPQHF.

This clonotype was recorded once. The chain carries TRBV7-8 and TRBJ2-1; D not certain. The V end lost 7 bases, the J end lost 6 bases, and 10 bases lay between the germline ends. Germline assignment: CDR1 SGHVS and CDR2 FQNEAQ. The length of the CDR3 is 12 residues. The chain's CDR3 is CASTFPPNEQFF. CDR3 bases: TGTGCCAGCACCTTTCCCCCCAATGAGCAGTTCTTC. The whole variable domain, filled in from reference TRBV7-8 and TRBJ2-1, reads GAGVSQSPRYKVAKRGQDVALRCDPISGHVSLFWYQQALGQGPEFLTYFQNEAQLDKSGLPSDRFFAERPEGSVSTLKIQRTQQEDSAVYLCASTFPPNEQFFGPGTRLTVL.